The present TCR beta chain was sequenced within a study of PD-L1 blockade in urothelial cancer. Study information: Patients commenced atezolizumab at some point between 2014 and 2015, and it was given at 1,200 mg intravenously every 3 weeks. Males with bladder-origin urothelial cancer constituted about 85% of the roughly 30 patients.

V lost 4 bases to trimming and J lost 4 bases, with 16 bases between them. CDR3 length equals 15 residues. In germline, CDR1 is MRHNA, CDR2 SNTAGT. Time point: pretreatment peripheral blood. All patients handed over anywhere from 1 to 8 samples, pretreatment and on-treatment. With respect to this clone: The target antigen is unknown.

Study-wide results and caveats: Stronger expansion of tumor-associated clones in blood at 3 weeks distinguished durable-benefit patients.

The repertoire was sequenced with immunoSEQ multiplex PCR; TCRdb's copy has only in-frame clones and lacks some. The table includes fewer than 60,000 clones, roughly 87% detected once. This chain joins TRBV6-4 and TRBJ1-2; possible D gene TRBD1, 6 bases. This specimen was PBMCs, taken around atezolizumab (anti-PD-L1) treatment. This TCR derives from a man in his 70s with urothelial cancer. The CDR3 coding sequence is TGTGCCAGCAGTGGACACCCGGGACACCTCTATGGCTACACCTTC. This codes for CASSGHPGHLYGYTF.